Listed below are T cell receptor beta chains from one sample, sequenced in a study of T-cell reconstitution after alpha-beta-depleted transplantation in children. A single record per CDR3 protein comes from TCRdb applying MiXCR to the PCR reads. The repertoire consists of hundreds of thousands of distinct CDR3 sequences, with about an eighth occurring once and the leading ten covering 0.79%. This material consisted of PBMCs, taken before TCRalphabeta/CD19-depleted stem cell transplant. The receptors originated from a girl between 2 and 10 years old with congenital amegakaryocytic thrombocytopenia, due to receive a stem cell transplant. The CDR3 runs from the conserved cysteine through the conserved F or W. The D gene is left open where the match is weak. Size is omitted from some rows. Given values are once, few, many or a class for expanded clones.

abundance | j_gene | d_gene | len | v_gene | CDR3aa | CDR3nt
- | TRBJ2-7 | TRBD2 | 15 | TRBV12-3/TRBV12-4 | CASSFVLAGSYEQYF | TGTGCCAGCAGTTTCGTACTAGCGGGCTCCTACGAGCAGTACTTC
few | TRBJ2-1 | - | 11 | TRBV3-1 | CASSQESPLSF | TGTGCCAGCAGCCAAGAGTCCCCATTAAGCTTC
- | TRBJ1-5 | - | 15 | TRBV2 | CASSYDSNSNQPQHF | TGTGCCAGCAGTTATGACAGTAATAGCAATCAGCCCCAGCATTTT
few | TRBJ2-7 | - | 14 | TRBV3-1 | CASTGGWRGYEQYF | TGTGCCAGCACCGGGGGTTGGCGAGGCTACGAGCAGTACTTC
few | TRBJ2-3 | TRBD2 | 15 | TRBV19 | CASSTSGDDTDTQYF | TGTGCCAGTAGCACTAGCGGGGATGACACAGATACGCAGTATTTT
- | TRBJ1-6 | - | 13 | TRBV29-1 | CSVQQEYNSPLHF | TGCAGCGTTCAACAGGAATATAATTCACCCCTCCACTTT
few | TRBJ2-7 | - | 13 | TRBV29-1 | CSGLGRGSGEQYF | TGCAGCGGGCTGGGCAGGGGTTCGGGTGAGCAGTACTTC
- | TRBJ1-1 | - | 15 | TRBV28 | CASSSESGVRTEAFF | TGTGCCAGCAGTTCGGAATCAGGGGTTAGGACTGAAGCTTTCTTT
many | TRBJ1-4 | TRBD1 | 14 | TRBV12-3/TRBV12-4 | CASSTQGVDEKLFF | TGTGCCAGCAGTACACAGGGGGTCGATGAAAAACTGTTTTTT
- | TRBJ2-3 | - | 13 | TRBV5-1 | CASSLEGFATQYF | TGCGCCAGCAGCTTGGAGGGCTTCGCTACGCAGTATTTT
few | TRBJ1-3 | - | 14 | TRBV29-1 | CSVVMGNSGNTIYF | TGCAGCGTTGTGATGGGAAACTCTGGAAACACCATATATTTT
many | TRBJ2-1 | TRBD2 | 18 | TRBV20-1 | CSARGYVSGRAEYNEQFF | TGCAGTGCTAGAGGCTATGTTAGCGGGAGGGCCGAGTACAATGAGCAGTTCTTC
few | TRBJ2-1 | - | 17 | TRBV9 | CASSVAYRTVGVDEQFF | TGTGCCAGCAGCGTAGCTTACAGGACTGTGGGTGTTGATGAGCAGTTCTTC
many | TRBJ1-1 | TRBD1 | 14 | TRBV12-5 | CASVFGQGNTEAFF | TGTGCTAGTGTTTTTGGACAGGGGAACACTGAAGCTTTCTTT
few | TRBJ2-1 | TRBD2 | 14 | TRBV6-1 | CASSKAGAYNEQFF | TGTGCCAGCAGTAAAGCGGGAGCCTACAATGAGCAGTTCTTC
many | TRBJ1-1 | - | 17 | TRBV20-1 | CSARDQRRQRMNTEAFF | TGCAGTGCTAGAGACCAGAGAAGACAGAGAATGAACACTGAAGCTTTCTTT
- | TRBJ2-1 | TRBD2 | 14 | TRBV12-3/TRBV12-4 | CASSLGGSGVEQFF | TGTGCCAGCAGTTTGGGGGGGTCCGGGGTTGAGCAGTTCTTC
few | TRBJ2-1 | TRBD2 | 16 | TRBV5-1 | CASSPWTSGQYNEQFF | TGCGCCAGCAGCCCTTGGACTAGCGGCCAGTACAATGAGCAGTTCTTC
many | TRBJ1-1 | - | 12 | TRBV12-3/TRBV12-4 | CASTWGDSVAFF | TGTGCCAGCACCTGGGGGGATTCGGTAGCTTTCTTT
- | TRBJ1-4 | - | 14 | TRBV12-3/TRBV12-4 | CASTPDRYNEKLFF | TGTGCCAGCACCCCGGACAGATATAATGAAAAACTGTTTTTT
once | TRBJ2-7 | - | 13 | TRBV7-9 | CASSGRYLYEQYF | TGTGCCAGCAGCGGCCGCTACCTCTACGAGCAGTACTTC
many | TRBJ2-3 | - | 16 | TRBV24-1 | CATSDQRQAGTDTQYF | TGTGCCACCAGTGATCAAAGACAGGCAGGCACAGATACGCAGTATTTT
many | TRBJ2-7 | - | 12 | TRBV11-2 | CASSVLLYEQYF | TGTGCCAGCAGCGTACTGCTTTACGAGCAGTACTTC
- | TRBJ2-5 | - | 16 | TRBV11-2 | CASSLGHTGRQETQYF | TGTGCCAGCAGCTTAGGACACACGGGGCGACAAGAGACCCAGTACTTC
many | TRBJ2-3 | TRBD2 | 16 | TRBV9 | CASSVDTGGPTDTQYF | TGTGCCAGCAGCGTAGATACGGGAGGGCCGACAGATACGCAGTATTTT
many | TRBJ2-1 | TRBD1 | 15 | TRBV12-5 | CASGPDSGTDNEQFF | TGTGCTAGTGGACCAGACTCCGGGACAGACAATGAGCAGTTCTTC
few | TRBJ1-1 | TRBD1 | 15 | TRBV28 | CASSFRDRLNTEAFF | TGTGCCAGCAGTTTTCGGGACAGACTGAACACTGAAGCTTTCTTT
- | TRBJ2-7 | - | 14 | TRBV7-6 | CASSYDPLLGEQYF | TGTGCCAGCAGCTACGACCCCCTCCTAGGCGAGCAGTACTTC
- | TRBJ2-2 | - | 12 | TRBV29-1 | CSVWENTGELFF | TGCAGCGTTTGGGAAAACACCGGGGAGCTGTTTTTT
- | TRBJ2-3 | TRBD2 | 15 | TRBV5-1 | CASSRASGISDTQYF | TGCGCCAGCAGCCGCGCTAGCGGGATAAGCGATACGCAGTATTTT
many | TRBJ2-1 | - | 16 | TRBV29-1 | CSVVLAAQGIYNEQFF | TGCAGCGTTGTTCTGGCTGCGCAGGGGATCTACAATGAGCAGTTCTTC
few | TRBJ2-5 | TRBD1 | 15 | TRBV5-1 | CASSGDSQYQETQYF | TGCGCCAGCAGCGGGGACAGCCAGTACCAAGAGACCCAGTACTTC
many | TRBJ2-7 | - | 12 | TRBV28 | CASSLSPRWLYF | TGTGCCAGCAGTTTATCCCCCCGGTGGCTGTACTTC
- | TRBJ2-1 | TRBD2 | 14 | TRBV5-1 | CASSLVAGETEQFF | TGCGCCAGCAGCTTGGTGGCGGGAGAAACTGAGCAGTTCTTC
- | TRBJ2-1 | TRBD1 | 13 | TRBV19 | CASSRQGKDEQFF | TGTGCCAGTAGTCGACAGGGAAAGGATGAGCAGTTCTTC
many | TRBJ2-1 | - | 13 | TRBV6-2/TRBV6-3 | CASSPPLWARQFF | TGTGCCAGCAGCCCTCCGCTATGGGCGCGACAGTTCTTC
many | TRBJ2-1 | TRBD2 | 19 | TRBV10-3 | CAIRGRRGSGPQGYNEQFF | TGTGCCATCAGGGGACGAAGGGGTAGCGGGCCGCAAGGATACAATGAGCAGTTCTTC
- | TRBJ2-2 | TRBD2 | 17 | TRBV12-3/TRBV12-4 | CASSAQLAGAPPGELFF | TGTGCCAGCAGTGCCCAACTAGCGGGGGCCCCTCCCGGGGAGCTGTTTTTT
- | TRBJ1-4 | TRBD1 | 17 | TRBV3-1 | CASSLDRGGRNNEKLFF | TGTGCCAGCAGCCTAGACAGGGGCGGACGAAATAATGAAAAACTGTTTTTT
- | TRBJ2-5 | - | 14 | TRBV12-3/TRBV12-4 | CASSKGTSQETQYF | TGTGCCAGCAGTAAAGGGACAAGCCAAGAGACCCAGTACTTC